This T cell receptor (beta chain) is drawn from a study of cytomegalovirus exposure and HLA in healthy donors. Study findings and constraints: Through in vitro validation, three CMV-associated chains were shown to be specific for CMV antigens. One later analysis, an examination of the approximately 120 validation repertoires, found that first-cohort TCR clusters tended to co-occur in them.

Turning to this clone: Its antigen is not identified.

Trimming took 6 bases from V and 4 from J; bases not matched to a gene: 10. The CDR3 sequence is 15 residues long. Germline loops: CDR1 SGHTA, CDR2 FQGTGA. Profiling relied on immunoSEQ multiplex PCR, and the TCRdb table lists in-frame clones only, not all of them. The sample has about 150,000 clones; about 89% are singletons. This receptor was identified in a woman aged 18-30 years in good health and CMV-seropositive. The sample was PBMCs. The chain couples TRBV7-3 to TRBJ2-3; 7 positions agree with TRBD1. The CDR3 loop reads CASSEGARVPDTQYF. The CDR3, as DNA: TGTGCCAGCAGTGAGGGGGCTAGGGTGCCAGATACGCAGTATTTT.